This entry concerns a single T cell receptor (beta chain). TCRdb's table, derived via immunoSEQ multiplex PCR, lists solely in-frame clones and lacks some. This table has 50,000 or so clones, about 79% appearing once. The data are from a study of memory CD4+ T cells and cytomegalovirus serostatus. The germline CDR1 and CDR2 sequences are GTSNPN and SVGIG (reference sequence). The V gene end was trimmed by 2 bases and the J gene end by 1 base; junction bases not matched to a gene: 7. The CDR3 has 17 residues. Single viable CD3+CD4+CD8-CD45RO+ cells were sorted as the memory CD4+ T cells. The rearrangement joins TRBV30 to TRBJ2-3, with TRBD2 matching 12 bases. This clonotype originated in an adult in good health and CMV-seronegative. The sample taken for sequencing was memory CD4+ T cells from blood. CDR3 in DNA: TGTGCCTGGAGTATCCGACTAGCGGGGGTGCGCACAGATACGCAGTATTTT. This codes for CAWSIRLAGVRTDTQYF.